The TCR beta chain described here comes from a study of blood T cells in healthy people across ages. Points from the study as a whole: CMV status of donors was not determined, possibly confounding expanded clonotype changes.

The sample, 9 to 10 milliliters of peripheral blood, was drawn from each donor. The CDR3 sequence is 13 residues long. Trimming took off 0 bases at V and 13 bases at J, with 13 bases between the two ends. Germline V CDR1 and CDR2: MNHEY, SVGEGT. A remark on this clonotype: Its matching antigen is unknown.

Using a J-beta primer mix together with a sample-barcoded 5' primer, a second PCR was run for roughly 6 to 12 cycles. Every cDNA molecule bore a tag from a template-switch adaptor containing 12 random nucleotides. MiXCR was run by TCRdb on the 5' RACE reads, yielding one entry per CDR3 protein. The sample records about 780,000 distinct CDR3 sequences, about 47% being singletons. V gene TRBV6-2 or TRBV6-3 combines with J gene TRBJ2-1; no clear D. The source of this sequence is a man aged 80 or over in good health. Sequenced material: blood. Here the CDR3 reads CASSYSTLGSQFF. The CDR3 DNA reads as TGTGCCAGCAGTTACTCGACTTTAGGTTCCCAGTTCTTC.